These 24 T cell receptor beta chains were sequenced from one sample in a study of blood T cell repertoires in COVID-19. Sequencing used immunoSEQ multiplex PCR; TCRdb keeps in-frame clones, though not all of them. The data show tens of thousands of clones, roughly four fifths seen once. Sequencing used peripheral blood. All receptors come from a man older than 75 with acute or convalescent COVID-19.

This clone was observed a few times. The chain uses TRBV19 and TRBJ2-1; TRBD2 matches 10 bases. The CDR3 runs to 14 residues. Germline-derived CDR1 and CDR2 are LNHDA and SQIVND (reference sequence). J gave up 7 bases and V 6 bases, and 6 bases lay outside the gene matches. Here the CDR3 reads CASRGTSATNEQFF. For the CDR3, the DNA is TGTGCCAGTAGAGGGACTAGCGCAACGAATGAGCAGTTCTTC.

This sequence joins TRBV27 and TRBJ1-2; 10 bases match TRBD1. The germline gives CDR1 MNHEY, CDR2 SMNVEV (reference sequence). The V gene end was trimmed by 5 bases and the J gene end by 7 bases; junction bases not matched to a gene: 10. The CDR3 is 15 residues long. CDR3 sequence: CASSPFGDRGRGYTF. As DNA, the CDR3 is TGTGCCAGCAGTCCATTCGGGGACAGGGGACGTGGCTACACCTTC.

The J gene is TRBJ2-5, the V gene TRBV18, with D perhaps TRBD2 (7 bases). This CDR3 has 18 amino acids. V dropped 4 bases and J dropped 5 bases, with 26 bases sitting between them. Germline loops: CDR1 KGHSH, CDR2 LQKENI. This chain's CDR3 is CASSLNPAGGRSAETQYF. CDR3 coding DNA: TGTGCCAGCTCACTCAACCCGGCCGGGGGGCGTTCGGCCGAGACCCAGTACTTC.

Only a few counts were recorded for this clone. The J gene is TRBJ1-3, the V gene TRBV19; D call uncertain. Germline V CDR1 and CDR2: LNHDA, SQIVND (reference sequence). The CDR3 loop spans 16 amino acids. Deletions cut 5 bases from V and 0 bases from J, with 14 bases between. DNA for the CDR3: TGTGCCAGTAGTTCCGCGGGCAGATTCTCTGGAAACACCATATATTTT. Its translation: CASSSAGRFSGNTIYF.

This sequence joins TRBV2 and TRBJ1-5, with 7 bases that match TRBD1. The CDR3 is made up of 15 amino acids. Germline CDR1 reads SNHLY; CDR2 reads FYNNEI. V lost 8 bases to trimming and J lost 4 bases; unmatched junction nucleotides: 11. The CDR3 sequence is CASGVGSGGNQPQHF. The CDR3 DNA reads as TGTGCCAGCGGGGTGGGTTCAGGGGGGAATCAGCCCCAGCATTTT.

The CDR3 nucleotides read TGTGCCAGCAGCTTAGAGTGGGGGCGAAGAAACACTGAAGCTTTCTTT. It yields the protein CASSLEWGRRNTEAFF. The chain uses TRBV11-2 and TRBJ1-1; maybe TRBD1 (6 bases). From germline, CDR1 is SGHAT and CDR2 FQNNGV. Trimming cost V 0 bases and J 2 bases, with 13 bases left between them. CDR3 length: 16 residues.

The chain joins TRBV4-3 to TRBJ1-6; 10 bases are shared with TRBD1. The trim removed 1 base at V and 7 bases at J, leaving 4 bases unmatched. CDR3 length: 16 amino acids. Per germline, CDR1 LGHNA and CDR2 YSLEER. This CDR3 reads CASSQGDRGRNSPLHF. The DNA for the CDR3 is TGCGCCAGCAGCCAAGGGGACAGGGGAAGAAATTCACCCCTCCACTTT.

The table lists this clone with a few counts. J is TRBJ2-2 and V is TRBV4-3; D perhaps matches TRBD1 (6 bases). Germline V lookup: CDR1 LGHNA, CDR2 YSLEER. The V and J ends lost 0 bases and 6 bases respectively, with 8 bases between them. The CDR3 totals 14 residues. CDR3 protein: CASSQDRTAGELFF. The CDR3 DNA reads as TGCGCCAGCAGCCAAGATAGGACAGCCGGGGAGCTGTTTTTT.

The chain carries TRBV28 and TRBJ2-3, with D maybe TRBD1 (6 bases). V was trimmed by 2 bases and J by 4 bases, leaving 13 bases between them. The CDR3 extends over 15 amino acids. Per the germline V gene, CDR1 is MDHEN and CDR2 is SYDVKM. CDR3 sequence: CASSLRGSSPDTQYF. The CDR3 nucleotides are TGTGCCAGCAGTTTAAGGGGGAGTAGCCCAGATACGCAGTATTTT. The full variable domain, its missing parts supplied by reference TRBV28 and TRBJ2-3, is DVKVTQSSRYLVKRTGEKVFLECVQDMDHENMFWYRQDPGLGLRLIYFSYDVKMKEKGDIPEGYSVSREKKERFSLILESASTNQTSMYLCASSLRGSSPDTQYFGPGTRLTVL.

The V and J genes are TRBV4-3 and TRBJ2-7; D may be TRBD2 (5 bases). Germline V gene sequence: CDR1 LGHNA, CDR2 YSLEER. The CDR3 has 14 amino acids. V was clipped by 0 bases and J by 6 bases, with 12 bases between them. CDR3 amino acids: CASSQDQGGGEQYF. Written as DNA, the CDR3 is TGCGCCAGCAGCCAAGACCAAGGCGGAGGCGAGCAGTACTTC.

This chain joins TRBV7-2 and TRBJ1-6, with 8 bases identical to TRBD1. The CDR3 is 15 residues long. From germline, CDR1 is SGHTA and CDR2 FQGNSA. The V gene end was trimmed by 2 bases and the J gene end by 7 bases; junction bases not matched to a gene: 4. CDR3 sequence: CASSLQQGANSPLHF. The DNA for the CDR3 is TGTGCCAGCAGCTTACAGCAGGGGGCGAATTCACCCCTCCACTTT. Combining the CDR3 with reference TRBV7-2 and TRBJ1-6 gives the whole variable domain GAGVSQSPSNKVTEKGKDVELRCDPISGHTALYWYRQSLGQGLEFLIYFQGNSAPDKSGLPSDRFSAERTGGSVSTLTIQRTQQEDSAVYLCASSLQQGANSPLHFGNGTRLTVT.

This clone was found a few times. The chain has TRBV27 and TRBJ2-7, with TRBD2 identical over 8 bases. The CDR3 is 14 residues long. The germline gives CDR1 MNHEY, CDR2 SMNVEV (reference sequence). With 5 bases clipped from V and 7 bases from J, the junction kept 10 bases outside the gene matches. In DNA, the CDR3 is TGTGCCAGCAGTAAATACGGACGGGGGGGAGAGCAGTACTTC. Residues: CASSKYGRGGEQYF.

In its sample, this clone was seen once. This chain connects TRBV19 to TRBJ2-2; D might be TRBD1 (7 bases). Germline lookup yields CDR1 LNHDA and CDR2 SQIVND (reference sequence). The CDR3 covers 17 residues. V shed 5 bases and J shed 2 bases, with 18 bases lying between them. CDR3 sequence (DNA): TGTGCCAGTAGTTTAAGGAGGGGGCCCCGAAACACCGGGGAGCTGTTTTTT. Protein: CASSLRRGPRNTGELFF.

This sequence joins TRBV7-3 and TRBJ2-3; 8 nucleotides line up with TRBD1. V gave up 3 bases and J gave up 1 base; unmatched junction bases: 6. The CDR3 contains 16 residues. CDR1 is SGHTA and CDR2 is FQGTGA in the germline V gene. The DNA of the CDR3 is TGTGCCAGCAGCTTTTCCGGACAGGGAGGCACAGATACGCAGTATTTT. Translating it yields CASSFSGQGGTDTQYF. Looking up the rest from reference TRBV7-3 and TRBJ2-3 gives the full variable domain: GAGVSQTPSNKVTEKGKYVELRCDPISGHTALYWYRQSLGQGPEFLIYFQGTGAADDSGLPNDRFFAVRPEGSVSTLKIQRTERGDSAVYLCASSFSGQGGTDTQYFGPGTRLTVL.

This clone turned up a few times. The J gene is TRBJ2-1, the V gene TRBV4-1; 11 bases match TRBD2. Germline V gives CDR1 MGHRA, CDR2 YSYEKL. The CDR3 runs 18 residues. V was clipped by 1 base and J by 4 bases; unmatched bases: 9. Here the CDR3 reads CASSQAGAGLADYNEQFF. The CDR3 bases are TGCGCCAGCAGCCAAGCTGGGGCGGGACTAGCGGATTACAATGAGCAGTTCTTC.

The J gene is TRBJ1-2, the V gene TRBV7-9; TRBD1 matches at 8 bases. V gave up 3 bases and J gave up 6 bases; unmatched junction bases: 3. The CDR3 runs to 13 residues. Germline CDR1 SEHNR, CDR2 FQNEAQ (reference sequence). CDR3 protein: CASSFPGGDGYTF. The CDR3 region has the DNA TGTGCCAGCAGCTTCCCAGGGGGCGATGGCTACACCTTC.

J is TRBJ1-6 and V is TRBV27, with D possibly being TRBD1 (6 bases). The CDR3 runs 15 residues. Germline lookup yields CDR1 MNHEY and CDR2 SMNVEV (reference sequence). V lost 5 bases and J lost 10, with 18 bases in between. CDR3 nucleotides: TGTGCCAGCAGTAGTTACCCGAGGACAGACTCACCCCTCCACTTT. It translates to CASSSYPRTDSPLHF.

This clone occurred a few times. The CDR3 nucleotides are TGTGCCAGCAGTTACTCGGACAGGGCTAATTCACCCCTCCACTTT. The encoded protein is CASSYSDRANSPLHF. The chain employs TRBV6-2 or TRBV6-3 and TRBJ1-6, with 8 bases that match TRBD1. The CDR3 has 15 amino acids. Germline V gene sequence: CDR1 MNHEY, CDR2 SVGEGT. V shed 0 bases, J shed 6 bases, and the junction held 1 base outside the gene matches.

The chain is built from TRBV28 and TRBJ1-3; no clear D. The germline V gene has CDR1 MDHEN and CDR2 SYDVKM. The CDR3 covers 16 residues. Deletions cut 3 bases from V and 0 bases from J, with 12 bases between. The CDR3 coding sequence is TGTGCCAGCAGTTTGTCTGCAGGTTTCTCTGGAAACACCATATATTTT. This encodes CASSLSAGFSGNTIYF. Variable domain in full (rest from reference TRBV28 and TRBJ1-3): DVKVTQSSRYLVKRTGEKVFLECVQDMDHENMFWYRQDPGLGLRLIYFSYDVKMKEKGDIPEGYSVSREKKERFSLILESASTNQTSMYLCASSLSAGFSGNTIYFGEGSWLTVV.

V is TRBV15 and J is TRBJ2-1, with 8 nucleotides matching TRBD2. Germline assignment: CDR1 LNHNV and CDR2 YYDKDF (reference sequence). This CDR3 contains 15 residues. V was clipped by 1 base and J by 8 bases; unmatched bases: 7. Here the CDR3 reads CATSRAGTRVDEQFF. Here the CDR3 DNA reads TGTGCCACCAGCAGAGCCGGGACTAGAGTCGATGAGCAGTTCTTC. The full variable domain, rest sourced from reference TRBV15 and TRBJ2-1, is DAMVIQNPRYQVTQFGKPVTLSCSQTLNHNVMYWYQQKSSQAPKLLFHYYDKDFNNEADTPDNFQSRRPNTSFCFLDIRSPGLGDTAMYLCATSRAGTRVDEQFFGPGTRLTVL.

The chain is built from TRBV18 and TRBJ2-5, with 7 bases that match TRBD2. CDR3 size: 15 residues. CDR1 is KGHSH and CDR2 is LQKENI in the germline V gene. V gave up 2 bases and J gave up 0 bases; unmatched junction bases: 3. The CDR3 here is CASSPSTSHQETQYF. CDR3 nucleotide sequence: TGTGCCAGCTCACCATCGACTAGCCACCAAGAGACCCAGTACTTC.

In DNA form, the CDR3 reads TGCGCCAGCAGAGATACAGGGCTATCTAATGAAAAACTGTTTTTT. It is translated as CASRDTGLSNEKLFF. The genes are TRBV5-1 and TRBJ1-4; tentatively, D is TRBD1 (6 bases). The CDR3 runs 15 residues. Germline V gene sequence: CDR1 SGHRS, CDR2 YFSETQ. With 5 bases removed from V and 3 bases from J, the gap between germline ends came to 14 bases.

The rearrangement links TRBV6-5 to TRBJ1-1; 9 bases map to TRBD1. This CDR3 has 14 residues. Per germline, CDR1 MNHEY and CDR2 SVGAGI. The V gene end was trimmed by 8 bases and the J gene end by 5 bases; junction bases not matched to a gene: 9. Written as DNA, the CDR3 is TGTGCCAGCGTGGGACAGGGAGATTTAACTGAAGCTTTCTTT. This codes for CASVGQGDLTEAFF.

The chain's CDR3 is CASSYPGLAREQYF. The CDR3 bases are TGTGCCAGCAGTTACCCTGGACTAGCTCGAGAGCAGTACTTC. The chain combines TRBV6-2 or TRBV6-3 with TRBJ2-7, with 8 bases aligning to TRBD2. This CDR3 has 14 amino acids. With V trimmed by 2 bases and J by 7 bases, 7 bases remained unmatched. Germline V CDR1 and CDR2: MNHEY, SVGEGT.